Included here is one T cell receptor beta chain sequence, with context. This clonotype has at least ten counts. The target of this receptor is not known. Within one base of it there is no much larger clone, and no base qualities were kept. Amplification of TCR beta CDR3 regions was carried out from RNA transcripts. For the first round of RT-PCR on the TCR CDR3, the HTBI primer set was used together with the Qiagen OneStep RT-PCR kit. The libraries were constructed in a second round of multiplex PCR and then size-selected and purified. Libraries were sequenced paired-end with 100 bp reads on an Illumina HiSeq2000. Regarding the original processing steps: SOAPnuke was used to process the raw data, throwing out any read that contained adapters or uncalled bases, had a mean Phred below 15, or lacked an exact constant-primer or identifier match. COPE v1.2.5 was used to merge high-quality paired reads, and clonotypes were defined as unique nucleotide sequences. MiTCR v1.1 was used to align clonotypes to the IMGT TRBV, TRBD and TRBJ reference segments. The analysis included only V-J combinations with a frequency above 0.0001, which together covered around 99% of the repertoires. A TCS score was defined as the ratio between F50 (clonal expansion) and ExV (chaos), using BLOSUM62-based TCRdist between CDR3 peptides within each V-J. Welch's t-statistics and random forest reduced some 510 V-J features to fewer than 15, which were used in a naive Bayes classifier (R e1071). The public reads were reprocessed in TCRdb via fastp at Q25 and MiXCR, keeping in-frame beta chains. Identical CDR3 protein sequences are pooled into one entry, listed with their most common genes and DNA. The V and J calls come from TCRdb's annotation, not from the publication. Counted in this sample were more than 500,000 distinct CDR3 sequences; more than 15% of them appeared once. Of the sample, approximately 30% falls within the top ten clones.

This sample is part of a study of T cells in Graves' hyperthyroidism and ophthalmopathy (dated by TCRdb to about 2019). Turning to the overall study: Peripheral blood samples were taken at the time of initial diagnosis, prior to any treatment. The roughly 100 discovery patients were randomly divided into training and test sets at a 7:3 ratio. Once sampling was done, hyperthyroidism patients were given methimazole at a starting dose of 30 mg daily, whereas ophthalmopathy patients were given high-dose intravenous methylprednisolone. Prospective prediction of ophthalmopathy was tested in an independent validation cohort consisting of 18 hyperthyroidism patients and some 16 patients who later progressed to ophthalmopathy. The paper reports TCR Vbeta CDR3 sequencing of over 130 peripheral blood samples: approximately 41 ophthalmopathy, 75 to 80 hyperthyroidism and approximately 17 progressor patients. TCR V-J signatures able to tell the groups apart were searched for in a discovery cohort of 100 patients, of whom fewer than 45 had Graves' ophthalmopathy and about 60 had stable Graves' hyperthyroidism. The study also compared thyroid tissue and blood T-cell repertoires from five or six Graves' hyperthyroidism patients. The paper's findings and limits, for the study overall: Ophthalmopathy was separated from stable hyperthyroidism by a 13 V-J signature model, with 85% to 90% sensitivity and about 81% specificity obtained in cross-validation and 80%/75% obtained in testing. Sample size was not statistically predetermined, and blinding of investigators to group allocation was not performed. In validation, the model predicted progression to ophthalmopathy a median of roughly 6.2 months before onset, with approximately 70% sensitivity and roughly 79% specificity. Most expanded thyroid clonotypes (frequency above 0.001) were also found in blood, which suggests that blood repertoires may mirror thyroid immune responses.

Ophthalmopathy patients had moderately to severely active disease, with a Clinical Activity Score of 3 or more, a NOSPECS grade of 4 or more, and a disease duration of less than 3 months. Exclusion was applied to patients with uncontrolled infections, other autoimmune diseases, pregnancy or lactation. Clinical symptoms, serum thyroxine and TRAb, thyroid ultrasound, and orbital computed tomography formed the basis for the diagnoses. PBMCs were separated from approximately 9.9 ml of fresh peripheral blood using Ficoll-Paque density gradient centrifugation. Total RNA was extracted with Trizol reagent, and quality was checked on an Agilent 2100 Bioanalyzer. Sequenced material: blood. The clonotype comes from a woman aged 25 to 45 with Graves' ophthalmopathy.

For the CDR3, the sequence is CASSDLGRDEQYF. The bases read TGTGCCAGCAGTGATCTGGGGAGGGACGAGCAGTACTTC. The chain employs TRBV2 and TRBJ2-7; the central 7 bases match TRBD2. V and J are trimmed by 3 bases and 5 bases, and the gene matches miss 4 bases of the junction. From the germline V gene, CDR1 is SNHLY and CDR2 is FYNNEI. The CDR3 starts with the cysteine, ends with the phenylalanine, and has 13 residues. The DNA shown is the 39-base CDR3, in frame from base 1.